This TCR beta chain is from a study of shared clonotypes between healthy human individuals. Positively selected for CCR7, the CD45RO-negative cells used as naive CD8 cells excluded terminally differentiated effector memory CD45RA+ cells. Profiling relied on immunoSEQ multiplex PCR, and the TCRdb table lists in-frame clones only, not all of them. The sample includes millions of clones, about 93% of them seen just once. CDR3 length: 16 amino acids. Sequenced: naive CD8+ T cells from PBMCs. The chain is built from TRBV12-2 and TRBJ2-7; the table's D gene call, TRBD1, was not cross checked with the DNA. TRBV12-2 is marked as a pseudogene. The source is a man aged 18 to 30 in good health. Some clones in this sample may be carry-over from other donors' samples. The CDR3 nucleotides read TGTGCAAGTCGGGCCAACCGGACAGGAGGCTCCTACGAGCAGTACTTC. Its translation is CASRANRTGGSYEQYF.